This paragraph reports one T cell receptor beta chain. These data come from a study of blood T cell repertoires in COVID-19. The assay was immunoSEQ multiplex PCR, and TCRdb's table has in-frame clones only and misses some. The sample lists about 300,000 clones, 70% to 90% occurring once. Material: PBMCs or T cells enriched from blood (not recorded which). This receptor was identified in a woman under 40 who had recovered from COVID-19.

Written as DNA, the CDR3 is TGCGCCAGCAGCTCGGCCGGGATGGGGGGGCCCCCAAAGACCCAGTACTTC. Protein sequence: CASSSAGMGGPPKTQYF. This chain links TRBV5-1 with TRBJ2-5; a possible D gene is TRBD2 (7 bases). Trimming removed 3 bases from V and 6 bases from J, with 24 bases in between. Germline V lookup: CDR1 SGHRS, CDR2 YFSETQ. The CDR3 is 17 amino acids.